This is a list of T cell receptor beta chains from one sample in a study of cytomegalovirus exposure and HLA in healthy donors. Assay: immunoSEQ multiplex PCR; the TCRdb copy retains only in-frame clones and omits some. The table shows 200,000 to 250,000 clones, with 75% to 80% occurring only once. The specimen sequenced was PBMCs. The receptors derive from a man aged 18 to 29 in good health and CMV-seronegative. Both conserved end residues are part of each CDR3. Fields, in order: V gene, D gene, CDR3 length, J gene, clone size, CDR3 protein, CDR3 DNA. The D gene is left open where the match is weak. Size tells how often a clone was seen (once, few, many) or the class of an expanded clone, and some rows leave it out.

>TRBV7-6|-|14|TRBJ2-7|-
CASSLVESSYEQYF
TGTGCCAGCAGCTTAGTTGAGAGCTCCTACGAGCAGTACTTC
>TRBV27|-|13|TRBJ1-1|-
CASSHFSNTEAFF
TGTGCCAGCAGCCACTTCTCGAACACTGAAGCTTTCTTT
>TRBV4-3|-|14|TRBJ2-7|-
CASSQVAGGIKQYF
TGCGCCAGCAGCCAAGTGGCAGGGGGGATCAAGCAGTACTTC
>TRBV4-2|TRBD1|17|TRBJ2-7|-
CASSQDSPPGQGHEQYF
TGTGCCAGCAGCCAAGATTCCCCTCCGGGACAGGGGCACGAGCAGTACTTC
>TRBV28|TRBD1|14|TRBJ1-1|-
CASSIPQGADEAFF
TGTGCCAGCAGTATTCCACAGGGGGCTGATGAAGCTTTCTTT
>TRBV7-3|-|11|TRBJ2-1|-
CASSSSGEQFF
TGTGCCAGCAGCTCGAGCGGGGAGCAGTTCTTC
>TRBV29-1|-|14|TRBJ2-5|-
CSVEGGVYQETQYF
TGCAGCGTGGAGGGTGGTGTGTACCAAGAGACCCAGTACTTC
>TRBV2|-|14|TRBJ2-7|few
CASSLITSSYEQYF
TGTGCCAGCAGTTTAATTACTAGCTCCTACGAGCAGTACTTC
>TRBV6-1|-|15|TRBJ1-4|few
CASSSRGQPNEKLFF
TGTGCCAGCAGTAGTAGAGGACAGCCTAATGAAAAACTGTTTTTT
>TRBV19|-|14|TRBJ2-5|-
CASSMASVMETQYF
TGTGCCAGTAGTATGGCATCAGTGATGGAGACCCAGTACTTC
>TRBV28|-|13|TRBJ1-2|-
CASSPRFNYGYTF
TGTGCCAGCAGTCCCCGTTTTAACTATGGCTACACCTTC
>TRBV27|TRBD1|14|TRBJ2-7|-
CASSLGTVFREQYF
TGTGCCAGCAGTTTGGGGACAGTCTTCCGCGAGCAGTACTTC
>TRBV6-5|TRBD1|14|TRBJ1-2|-
CASSPYSDRESYTF
TGTGCCAGCAGTCCGTATTCGGACAGGGAAAGCTACACCTTC
>TRBV5-4|-|14|TRBJ1-1|few
CASSLDLGGTEAFF
TGTGCCAGCAGCTTGGACCTAGGGGGCACTGAAGCTTTCTTT
>TRBV9|TRBD2|15|TRBJ2-7|-
CASSVGLAGGDEQYF
TGTGCCAGCAGCGTAGGACTAGCGGGAGGAGACGAGCAGTACTTC
>TRBV21-1|-|8|TRBJ2-7|-
CAIYEQYF
TGTGCCATATACGAGCAGTACTTC
>TRBV18|-|13|TRBJ1-1|few
CASSPRMNTEAFF
TGTGCCAGCTCACCTAGAATGAACACTGAAGCTTTCTTT
>TRBV4-2|-|16|TRBJ2-5|-
CASSQTPGDWQETQYF
TGTGCCAGCAGCCAAACCCCAGGGGATTGGCAAGAGACCCAGTACTTC
>TRBV30|TRBD1|13|TRBJ2-5|-
CAWETGSQETQYF
TGTGCCTGGGAGACAGGGTCCCAAGAGACCCAGTACTTC
>TRBV18|TRBD1|13|TRBJ2-7|-
CASSPSTGYEQYF
TGTGCCAGCTCACCCTCGACAGGGTACGAGCAGTACTTC
>TRBV6-6|TRBD1|15|TRBJ1-6|few
CASSIQGADNSPLHF
TGTGCCAGCAGTATACAGGGGGCCGATAATTCACCCCTCCACTTT
>TRBV29-1|TRBD2|16|TRBJ2-5|-
CSVGTSDRWDQETQYF
TGCAGCGTGGGGACTAGCGACAGGTGGGACCAAGAGACCCAGTACTTC
>TRBV2|TRBD1|15|TRBJ2-7|-
CASSMTDRGIYEQYF
TGTGCCAGCAGTATGACGGACAGGGGGATCTACGAGCAGTACTTC
>TRBV6-1|-|19|TRBJ2-7|-
CASSEYGRVLSSASYEQYF
TGTGCCAGCAGTGAATACGGCAGGGTACTTTCTAGCGCCTCCTACGAGCAGTACTTC
>TRBV6-4|TRBD1|13|TRBJ2-1|-
CASSDPDRTEQFF
TGTGCCAGCAGTGACCCGGACAGGACTGAGCAGTTCTTC
>TRBV7-2|-|15|TRBJ2-4|-
CASSLVLGDKNIQYF
TGTGCCAGCAGCTTAGTTCTCGGGGACAAAAACATTCAGTACTTC
>TRBV2|TRBD2|14|TRBJ2-3|-
CATTRGLAPDTQYF
TGTGCCACCACGAGAGGACTAGCGCCAGATACGCAGTATTTT
>TRBV10-3|-|14|TRBJ2-7|-
CAISGGGSADEQYF
TGTGCCATCAGTGGTGGCGGGTCGGCGGACGAGCAGTACTTC
>TRBV9|TRBD1|15|TRBJ2-7|few
CASSVGTGLGYEQYF
TGTGCCAGCAGCGTGGGGACAGGGCTCGGGTACGAGCAGTACTTC
>TRBV19|-|16|TRBJ2-3|-
CASRQTGISSTDTQYF
TGTGCCAGTAGGCAGACCGGGATCTCTAGCACAGATACGCAGTATTTT
>TRBV5-6|-|16|TRBJ2-5|-
CASSIGTNPLIETQYF
TGTGCCAGCAGCATCGGGACAAACCCCTTAATTGAGACCCAGTACTTC
>TRBV27|TRBD1|15|TRBJ1-1|-
CASSPSTGGGTEAFF
TGTGCCAGCAGTCCGTCAACAGGGGGCGGGACTGAAGCTTTCTTT
>TRBV6-5|TRBD1|14|TRBJ2-7|few
CASSYGTGGYEQYF
TGTGCCAGCAGTTACGGGACAGGGGGCTACGAGCAGTACTTC
>TRBV5-6|-|15|TRBJ2-3|-
CASSLVGAATDTQYF
TGTGCCAGCAGCTTAGTAGGGGCCGCCACAGATACGCAGTATTTT
>TRBV19|-|14|TRBJ1-5|-
CASSTGLRNQPQHF
TGTGCCAGTAGTACAGGGTTGAGAAATCAGCCCCAGCATTTT
>TRBV11-2|-|17|TRBJ1-2|-
CASSPYPWRDSNYGYTF
TGTGCCAGCAGCCCCTACCCATGGAGGGATAGTAACTATGGCTACACCTTC
>TRBV4-3|-|16|TRBJ2-3|-
CASSQDRQASTDTQYF
TGCGCCAGCAGCCAAGATCGGCAGGCGTCCACAGATACGCAGTATTTT
>TRBV19|TRBD2|16|TRBJ2-1|-
CASSGRTSGLYNEQFF
TGTGCCAGTAGTGGACGGACTAGCGGGTTATACAATGAGCAGTTCTTC
>TRBV11-2|TRBD2|15|TRBJ2-7|-
CASSLEAGTSYEQYF
TGTGCCAGCAGCTTAGAGGCCGGGACTAGCTACGAGCAGTACTTC
>TRBV7-2|TRBD2|17|TRBJ2-1|-
CASSLVLMGGGYNEQFF
TGTGCCAGCAGCTTAGTACTAATGGGCGGGGGGTACAATGAGCAGTTCTTC
>TRBV7-8|TRBD2|17|TRBJ2-7|-
CASSLVSLGTSSYEQYF
TGTGCCAGCAGCTTAGTATCTTTGGGGACTAGCTCCTACGAGCAGTACTTC
>TRBV28|-|14|TRBJ1-2|-
CASSNRRAGYGYTF
TGTGCCAGCAGTAACCGGAGAGCGGGCTATGGCTACACCTTC
>TRBV30|-|15|TRBJ1-3|-
CAWSGSGATGNTIYF
TGTGCCTGGAGTGGATCTGGGGCGACCGGAAACACCATATATTTT
>TRBV2|-|13|TRBJ1-1|-
CASTDNPGTEAFF
TGTGCCAGCACCGACAACCCAGGGACTGAAGCTTTCTTT
>TRBV6-1|-|14|TRBJ2-6|-
CASKGISGANVLTF
TGTGCCAGCAAGGGGATATCTGGGGCCAACGTCCTGACTTTC
>TRBV27|TRBD2|15|TRBJ2-1|-
CASTPLAGGWNEQFF
TGTGCCAGCACTCCCCTAGCGGGAGGGTGGAATGAGCAGTTCTTC
>TRBV7-9|TRBD2|14|TRBJ2-1|-
CASSVGLAYNEQFF
TGTGCCAGCAGCGTGGGACTAGCCTACAATGAGCAGTTCTTC
>TRBV6-5|-|14|TRBJ2-3|-
CASSPVSNTDTQYF
TGTGCCAGCAGCCCCGTCTCTAACACAGATACGCAGTATTTT
>TRBV19|-|13|TRBJ2-4|-
CASSPRAKNIQYF
TGTGCCAGTAGTCCCCGGGCCAAAAACATTCAGTACTTC
>TRBV7-9|TRBD1|16|TRBJ1-1|once
CASSPAPGTGNTEAFF
TGTGCCAGCAGCCCAGCCCCCGGGACAGGGAACACTGAAGCTTTCTTT
>TRBV28|-|15|TRBJ1-1|-
CASSLSPRGNTEAFF
TGTGCCAGCAGTTTATCTCCTCGGGGGAACACTGAAGCTTTCTTT
>TRBV2|-|17|TRBJ1-6|-
CASSASGSGGLGSPLHF
TGTGCCAGCAGTGCTTCAGGGTCGGGTGGTTTAGGGTCACCCCTCCACTTT
>TRBV2|TRBD2|14|TRBJ2-7|-
CASSERPSGYEQYF
TGTGCCAGCAGTGAACGTCCTAGCGGCTACGAGCAGTACTTC
>TRBV6-1|TRBD2|15|TRBJ2-1|-
CASSVGLAAYNEQFF
TGTGCCAGCAGTGTGGGACTAGCGGCCTACAATGAGCAGTTCTTC